This T cell receptor (beta chain) was identified during a study of PD-1 blockade in classical Hodgkin lymphoma. Points from the study as a whole: Unlike CD8+ TCR diversity, which did not rise significantly by C4D1, CD4+ TCR diversity did. Underlying causes for the observed repertoire differences were not defined, possibly disease activity or prior therapy.

Patients all relapsed after autologous stem cell transplantation, and there was variation in brentuximab vedotin exposure. Patients' outcomes at their best amounted to complete response, partial response or progressive disease. Remarks on this clone: What it binds is unknown.

V was cut by 4 bases and J by 7 bases, with 16 bases left in between. This CDR3 comprises 15 residues. In germline, CDR1 is LGHNA, CDR2 YNFKEQ. Assay used: immunoSEQ multiplex PCR; TCRdb lists only in-frame clones, some missing. The sample includes fewer than 30,000 clones, more than 75% of them seen just once. The clonotype was recovered from a human donor with classical Hodgkin lymphoma. The sample here was peripheral blood mononuclear cells (PBMCs), taken before the second cycle of nivolumab. V usage is TRBV4-2 and J usage is TRBJ1-4; tentative D call: TRBD1 (6 bases). CDR3 loop: CASSRVLGQIEKLFF. CDR3 nucleotides: TGTGCCAGCAGCCGAGTCTTGGGACAAATTGAAAAACTGTTTTTT.